This is a list of T cell receptor beta chains from one sample in a study of CD8 T cells in Susac syndrome. Each CDR3 protein is one row after TCRdb ran MiXCR on the immunoSEQ multiplex PCR reads. This sample has approximately 300,000 distinct CDR3 sequences, with 75% to 90% found just once. The sequencing input was CD8+ T cells from PBMCs. These receptors originate from a human donor with multiple sclerosis. CDR3s include the opening cysteine and the closing phenylalanine or tryptophan. The D gene is left open where the match is weak. A row's size may be missing; if present it is once, few, many or a size class.

V	J	D	size	CDR3	DNA
TRBV11-1	TRBJ2-4	TRBD2	NA	CASSFNPSGRTKNIQYF	TGTGCCAGCAGCTTTAATCCTAGCGGGAGGACCAAAAACATTCAGTACTTC
TRBV5-6	TRBJ2-2	NA	NA	CASSLSDRRGTGELFF	TGTGCCAGCAGCTTGTCCGATAGGCGGGGTACCGGGGAGCTGTTTTTT
TRBV19	TRBJ1-5	NA	NA	CASSIGANQPQHF	TGTGCCAGTAGCATCGGGGCGAATCAGCCCCAGCATTTT
TRBV28	TRBJ2-4	NA	NA	CATRDKSTDVALAKNIQYF	TGTGCCACCCGTGACAAATCGACCGATGTGGCCCTAGCCAAAAACATTCAGTACTTC
TRBV7-2	TRBJ2-7	NA	NA	CASSPFGAYEQYF	TGTGCCAGCAGCCCTTTTGGGGCCTACGAGCAGTACTTC
TRBV6-6	TRBJ2-1	TRBD1	NA	CASSPRTGGAYNEQFF	TGTGCCAGCAGCCCGAGGACAGGGGGCGCCTACAATGAGCAGTTCTTC
TRBV13	TRBJ2-7	NA	NA	CASSSTHYEQYF	TGTGCCAGCAGCTCGACCCACTACGAGCAGTACTTC
TRBV15	TRBJ2-7	TRBD1	NA	CATSYTGAEYEQYF	TGTGCCACCAGCTACACAGGGGCAGAGTACGAGCAGTACTTC
TRBV4-3	TRBJ1-2	NA	NA	CASRGAHGYTF	TGCGCCAGCAGGGGGGCGCATGGCTACACCTTC
TRBV7-9	TRBJ1-1	TRBD1	once	CASIRGGPGTEAFF	TGTGCCAGCATCAGGGGGGGCCCGGGCACTGAAGCTTTCTTT
TRBV7-2	TRBJ2-2	NA	NA	CASSWTGLHTGELFF	TGTGCCAGCAGCTGGACGGGACTGCACACCGGGGAGCTGTTTTTT
TRBV4-3	TRBJ1-5	NA	NA	CASSQDWGQPQHF	TGCGCCAGCAGCCAAGATTGGGGGCAGCCCCAGCATTTT
TRBV27	TRBJ2-1	NA	NA	CASSGRPKYNEQFF	TGTGCCAGCAGTGGCAGACCGAAGTACAATGAGCAGTTCTTC
TRBV9	TRBJ2-2	NA	NA	CASSVGGGGTGELFF	TGTGCCAGCAGCGTTGGGGGTGGTGGCACCGGGGAGCTGTTTTTT
TRBV7-7	TRBJ2-7	NA	NA	CASSLGPSSYEQYF	TGTGCTAGCAGCTTAGGGCCGAGCTCCTACGAGCAGTACTTC
TRBV4-3	TRBJ2-3	TRBD2	NA	CASSQYKERGATDTQYF	TGCGCCAGCAGCCAATACAAGGAGCGGGGGGCCACAGATACGCAGTATTTT
TRBV10-3	TRBJ2-5	NA	once	CAISESTPEGTKTQYF	TGTGCCATCAGTGAGTCGACTCCTGAGGGAACGAAGACCCAGTACTTC
TRBV28	TRBJ1-1	TRBD1	NA	CASSSSTGAITEAFF	TGTGCCAGCAGTTCCTCGACAGGGGCCATCACTGAAGCTTTCTTT
TRBV19	TRBJ2-1	NA	few	CASSPGPGNEQFF	TGTGCCAGTAGCCCAGGGCCGGGGAATGAGCAGTTCTTC
TRBV21-1	TRBJ2-7	NA	NA	CASSKGGRGSYEQYF	TGTGCCAGCAGCAAAGGGGGTAGGGGGAGCTACGAGCAGTACTTC